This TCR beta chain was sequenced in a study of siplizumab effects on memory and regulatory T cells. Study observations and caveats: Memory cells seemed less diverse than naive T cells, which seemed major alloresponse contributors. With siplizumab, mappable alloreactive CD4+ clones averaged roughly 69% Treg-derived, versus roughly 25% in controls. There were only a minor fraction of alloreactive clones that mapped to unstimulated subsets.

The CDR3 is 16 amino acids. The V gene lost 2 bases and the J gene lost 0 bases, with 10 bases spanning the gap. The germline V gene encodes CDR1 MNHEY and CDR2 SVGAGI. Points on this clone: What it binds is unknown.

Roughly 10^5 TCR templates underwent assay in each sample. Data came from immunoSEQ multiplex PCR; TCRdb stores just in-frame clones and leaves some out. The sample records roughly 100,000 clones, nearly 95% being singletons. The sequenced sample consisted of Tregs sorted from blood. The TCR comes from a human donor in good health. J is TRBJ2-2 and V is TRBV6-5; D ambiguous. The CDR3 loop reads CASSYAPQPNTGELFF. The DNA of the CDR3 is TGTGCCAGCAGTTACGCCCCACAGCCGAACACCGGGGAGCTGTTTTTT.